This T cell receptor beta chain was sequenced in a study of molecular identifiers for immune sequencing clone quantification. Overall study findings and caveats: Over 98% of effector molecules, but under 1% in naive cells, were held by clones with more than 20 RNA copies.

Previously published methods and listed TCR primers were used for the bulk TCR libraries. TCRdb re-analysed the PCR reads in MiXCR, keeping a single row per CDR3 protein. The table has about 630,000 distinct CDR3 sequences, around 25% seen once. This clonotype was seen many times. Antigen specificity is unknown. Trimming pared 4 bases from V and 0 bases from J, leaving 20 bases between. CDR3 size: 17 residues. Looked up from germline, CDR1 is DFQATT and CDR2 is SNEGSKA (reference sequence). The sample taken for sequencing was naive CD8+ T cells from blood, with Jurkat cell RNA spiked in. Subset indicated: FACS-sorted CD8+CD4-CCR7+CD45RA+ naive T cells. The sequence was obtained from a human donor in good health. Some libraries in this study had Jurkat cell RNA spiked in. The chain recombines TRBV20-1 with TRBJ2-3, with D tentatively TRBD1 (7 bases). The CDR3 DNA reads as TGCAGTGCTATGGGGCGGGATTGGACAGGAAGCACAGATACGCAGTATTTT. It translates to CSAMGRDWTGSTDTQYF.